A single sample is the source of the 23 T cell receptor beta chains below, sequenced in a study of cytomegalovirus exposure and HLA in healthy donors (dated by TCRdb to 2016 to 2017). To prepare the library, the immunoSEQ multiplex PCR assay was applied. The multiplex PCR relied on a mix of 60 forward primers for TCR Vbeta segments and 13 reverse primers for TCR Jbeta segments. TCRdb retrieved this table from immuneACCESS and kept in-frame rearrangements only. Not all clones are present; in checked studies, unresolved V genes account for under half, and no reason is known for the remainder. Within this sample are about 130,000 clones, with around 81% of them counted one time only. Clones ranked in the top ten supply 0.55% to 0.85% of the sample. Sequencing was done on a sample of PBMCs. These receptors were obtained from a man aged 18 to 35 in good health and CMV-seronegative.

The genes are TRBV6-1 and TRBJ1-4, with 8 bases identical to TRBD1. V shed 2 bases, J shed 5 bases, and the junction held 7 bases outside the gene matches. The germline gives CDR1 MNHNS, CDR2 SASEGT. The CDR3 is 16 residues long. The CDR3 protein is CASSEFDRGVNEKLFF. CDR3 nucleotides: TGTGCCAGCAGTGAATTTGACAGGGGCGTCAATGAAAAACTGTTTTTT.

The gene calls are TRBV6-4 and TRBJ2-3; 9 bases fit TRBD1. With V trimmed by 6 bases and J by 1 base, 2 bases remained unmatched. From germline, CDR1 is MRHNA and CDR2 SNTAGT. This CDR3 comprises 14 residues. CDR3 DNA sequence: TGTGCCAGCAGACGGACAGGGGGCACAGATACGCAGTATTTT. This sequence encodes CASRRTGGTDTQYF.

The chain recombines TRBV27 with TRBJ2-7, with D possibly TRBD2 on 5 matching bases. CDR3 length equals 15 residues. The V gene lost 1 base and the J gene lost 2 bases, with 12 bases spanning the gap. Germline CDR1 MNHEY, CDR2 SMNVEV (reference sequence). As DNA, the CDR3 is TGTGCCAGCAGTTTATACGCGGGCGACACCTACGAGCAGTACTTC. As protein: CASSLYAGDTYEQYF.

This chain joins TRBV20-1 and TRBJ2-7; D ambiguous. The germline CDR1 and CDR2 sequences are DFQATT and SNEGSKA (reference sequence). V was pared by 5 bases and J by 6 bases, with 8 bases between. This CDR3 has 10 amino acids. CDR3 sequence (DNA): TGCAGTGCTCGCGTCATCGAGCAGTACTTC. Translating it yields CSARVIEQYF.

CDR3: CASSPGLAGGLEQYF. CDR3 nucleotides: TGTGCCAGCAGCCCTGGACTAGCGGGGGGTTTGGAGCAGTACTTC. The chain employs TRBV9 and TRBJ2-7; 14 positions agree with TRBD2. Trimming at V came to 4 bases and at J to 7 bases, leaving 7 bases not matched to a gene. This CDR3 comprises 15 residues. Germline values: CDR1 SGDLS, CDR2 YYNGEE.

CDR3 residues: CASSSLQGQQDGYTF. The CDR3, as DNA: TGTGCCAGCAGTTCTCTCCAGGGACAGCAAGATGGCTACACCTTC. V and J are TRBV27 and TRBJ1-2; 7 bases align to TRBD1. J was trimmed by 6 bases and V by 4 bases; bases with no gene match: 11. CDR1 is MNHEY, CDR2 SMNVEV, per germline (reference sequence). The CDR3 is made up of 15 amino acids.

The chain combines TRBV11-2 with TRBJ1-1, with D perhaps matching TRBD1 (5 bases). CDR1 and CDR2 from the germline V gene are SGHAT and FQNNGV. The CDR3 totals 16 residues. V dropped 5 bases and J dropped 0 bases, with 16 bases sitting between them. This CDR3 is CASSQRQSFMNTEAFF. The CDR3 nucleotides read TGTGCCAGCAGCCAACGACAGTCGTTCATGAACACTGAAGCTTTCTTT.

The J gene is TRBJ1-6, the V gene TRBV19; 7 bases align to TRBD1. V lost 6 bases to trimming and J lost 4 bases; unmatched junction nucleotides: 6. The CDR3 consists of 15 residues. Germline V gene data show CDR1 as LNHDA and CDR2 as SQIVND (reference sequence). The CDR3 DNA reads as TGTGCCAGTAGGGGGGGACAGATGTATAATTCACCCCTCCACTTT. Translating it yields CASRGGQMYNSPLHF.

The table lists this clone with a count of one. The chain employs TRBV30 and TRBJ2-3; TRBD1 agrees at 9 bases. V dropped 6 bases and J dropped 6; count of bases not matched to a gene: 7. CDR3 length: 13 amino acids. CDR1 and CDR2 (germline): GTSNPN, SVGIG (reference sequence). The CDR3 loop reads CACHGQGWDTQYF. CDR3 nucleotide sequence: TGTGCCTGTCACGGACAGGGGTGGGATACGCAGTATTTT.

To note about this clone: The same CDR3 also results from other DNA sequences found in this sample. The chain is built from TRBV4-3 and TRBJ1-1; TRBD1 matches at 7 bases. There are 14 residues in the CDR3. J gave up 4 bases and V 0 bases, and 2 bases lay outside the gene matches. CDR1 and CDR2 (germline): LGHNA, YSLEER. The CDR3 DNA reads TGCGCCAGCAGCCAAGATTCAGGGGGCACTGAAGCTTTCTTT. Translating gives CASSQDSGGTEAFF.

The chain couples TRBV9 to TRBJ1-1; no definite D call. In germline, CDR1 is SGDLS, CDR2 YYNGEE. V was trimmed by 2 bases and J by 4 bases, leaving 12 bases between them. This CDR3 has 14 residues. The CDR3 here is CASSVQPRGTEAFF. In nucleotides, the CDR3 is TGTGCCAGCAGCGTTCAGCCACGGGGCACTGAAGCTTTCTTT.

A few counts support this clone. The V call is TRBV7-6, the J call TRBJ1-3; D remains unclear. Trimming cost V 5 bases and J 0 bases, with 8 bases left between them. The length of the CDR3 is 14 residues. Germline assignment: CDR1 SGHVS and CDR2 FNYEAQ. In DNA form, the CDR3 reads TGTGCCAGCAGCCCCGGGGTCTCTGGAAACACCATATATTTT. This translates into CASSPGVSGNTIYF.

This chain links TRBV5-4 with TRBJ2-7, with 14 bases that match TRBD2. Germline CDR1 is SGHNT and CDR2 is YYREEE (reference sequence). This CDR3 has 16 amino acids. Trimming removed 5 bases from V and 5 bases from J; junction bases left unmatched: 9. In DNA, the CDR3 is TGTGCCAGCAGTCGAAGGACTAGCGGGGGGTTACACGAGCAGTACTTC. Translated, it gives CASSRRTSGGLHEQYF.

This chain connects TRBV7-9 to TRBJ2-5; 7 positions match TRBD1. TRBJ2-7 explains the end of the DNA better; the J call may be wrong. CDR1 is SEHNR, CDR2 FQNEAQ, per germline (reference sequence). The CDR3 totals 16 residues. The CDR3 region is CASSPPFRDSSYEQYF. DNA of the CDR3: TGTGCCAGCAGCCCACCGTTCCGGGACAGTTCCTACGAGCAGTACTTC.

The chain has TRBV5-6 and TRBJ1-5; 7 nucleotides line up with TRBD1. The V gene's germline CDR1 is SGHDT and CDR2 YYEEEE. The V and J ends lost 0 bases and 7 bases, in that order; junction bases with no gene match: 4. The CDR3 covers 14 residues. The CDR3 spells CASSLGQDRQPQHF. CDR3 nucleotide sequence: TGTGCCAGCAGCTTGGGACAGGACAGGCAGCCCCAGCATTTT.

The chain joins TRBV7-2 to TRBJ2-7; D unresolved. This CDR3 is built from 15 residues. V dropped 5 bases and J dropped 3 bases, with 17 bases sitting between them. Germline values: CDR1 SGHTA, CDR2 FQGNSA. The CDR3 spells CASSTASRRDYEQYF. CDR3 bases: TGTGCCAGCAGCACCGCCTCGAGAAGAGACTACGAGCAGTACTTC.

The V gene is TRBV6-5, the J gene TRBJ1-5; D unclear. CDR1 is MNHEY and CDR2 is SVGAGI in the germline V gene. The CDR3 totals 16 residues. V lost 1 base and J 2 bases, leaving 12 bases between the germline ends. The CDR3: CASSYFPRDGNQPQHF. The CDR3, as DNA: TGTGCCAGCAGTTACTTCCCGAGAGATGGCAATCAGCCCCAGCATTTT.

This chain joins TRBV5-1 and TRBJ2-2; 8 bases are shared with TRBD2. The CDR3 sequence is 15 residues long. The V segment lost 1 base and the J segment 5 bases; nucleotides outside the gene matches: 4. CDR1 is SGHRS, CDR2 YFSETQ, per germline. In DNA, the CDR3 is TGCGCCAGCAGCTTGCAGCGGGGGAGAACCGGGGAGCTGTTTTTT. Translating it yields CASSLQRGRTGELFF.

This clone was detected only once. The chain combines TRBV7-2 with TRBJ1-2, with 9 bases lining up with TRBD1. Germline trimming cut 4 bases from V and 7 bases from J; bases unmatched to any gene: 4. The CDR3 has 13 residues. Germline CDR1 and CDR2: SGHTA and FQGNSA. CDR3 bases: TGTGCCAGCAGCTGGAGGGACAGGGTTGGCTACACCTTC. This encodes CASSWRDRVGYTF.

The chain uses TRBV5-6 and TRBJ1-4; D is ambiguous. With 2 bases removed from V and 5 bases from J, the gap between germline ends came to 7 bases. The CDR3 extends over 13 amino acids. Germline V gene data show CDR1 as SGHDT and CDR2 as YYEEEE. The DNA for the CDR3 is TGTGCCAGCAGCTTTTCCGGGAATGAAAAACTGTTTTTT. Translating it yields CASSFSGNEKLFF.

The chain carries TRBV15 and TRBJ2-4, with TRBD2 as a possible D gene (5 bases). Germline V gene data show CDR1 as LNHNV and CDR2 as YYDKDF (reference sequence). The V end was cut by 7 bases, the J end by 0 bases, with 13 bases between. The CDR3 runs to 15 residues. CDR3 sequence (DNA): TGTGCCACCACCAGGTTGGGGAGAGCCAAAAACATTCAGTACTTC. The encoded protein is CATTRLGRAKNIQYF. The whole variable domain, filled in from reference TRBV15 and TRBJ2-4, reads DAMVIQNPRYQVTQFGKPVTLSCSQTLNHNVMYWYQQKSSQAPKLLFHYYDKDFNNEADTPDNFQSRRPNTSFCFLDIRSPGLGDTAMYLCATTRLGRAKNIQYFGAGTRLSVL.

The chain couples TRBV6-5 to TRBJ1-2; D is possibly TRBD1 (6 bases). Germline V CDR1 and CDR2: MNHEY, SVGAGI. Between the trimmed V and J ends, which lost 5 bases and 5 bases, there was a span of 15 bases. The CDR3 is 14 residues long. CDR3 DNA sequence: TGTGCCAGCAGTCGAAGGACAGTGGGTTATGGCTACACCTTC. Protein product: CASSRRTVGYGYTF.

The chain has TRBV30 and TRBJ1-5, with 8 bases matching TRBD1. In germline, CDR1 is GTSNPN, CDR2 SVGIG (reference sequence). The junction had 12 bases not matched to a gene; V was cut back by 2 bases and J by 0 bases. This CDR3 spans 18 amino acids. The CDR3, as DNA: TGTGCCTGGAGTCCGACCCAGGGGGCAGGGGGTAGCAATCAGCCCCAGCATTTT. Its protein product is CAWSPTQGAGGSNQPQHF.